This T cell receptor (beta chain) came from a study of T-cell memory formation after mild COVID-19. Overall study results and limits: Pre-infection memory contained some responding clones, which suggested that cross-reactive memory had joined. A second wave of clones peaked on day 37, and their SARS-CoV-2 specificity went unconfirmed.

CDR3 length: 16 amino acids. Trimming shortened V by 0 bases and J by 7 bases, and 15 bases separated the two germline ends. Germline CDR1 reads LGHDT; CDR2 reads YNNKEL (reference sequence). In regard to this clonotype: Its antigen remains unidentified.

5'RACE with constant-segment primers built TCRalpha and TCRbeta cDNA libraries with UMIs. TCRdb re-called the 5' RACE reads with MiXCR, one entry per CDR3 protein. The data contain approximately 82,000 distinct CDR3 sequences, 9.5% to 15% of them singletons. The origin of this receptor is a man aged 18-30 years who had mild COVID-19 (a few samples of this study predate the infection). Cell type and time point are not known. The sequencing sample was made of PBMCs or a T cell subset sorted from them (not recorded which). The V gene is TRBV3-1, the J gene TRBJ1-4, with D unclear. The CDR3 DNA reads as TGTGCCAGCAGCCAAGAATACGGTGAGCAGGCTGAAAAACTGTTTTTT. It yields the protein CASSQEYGEQAEKLFF.